Listed here is a single TCR beta chain. Its antigen has not been determined. The input lacks base qualities; no much larger clone sits a single base away. This record comes from a study of blood T cell repertoires in COVID-19 (TCRdb year 2020). About the study as a whole: The collaborator samples originated in the United States, Italy and Spain and spanned the acute and convalescent phases of COVID-19. The repertoires were made available in a free public database intended to serve as a resource for research on the immune response to SARS-CoV-2. Where available, HLA class I and class II types were obtained from metadata supplied by the sample provider rather than from assay-based typing. The samples were drawn from two sources: the first 160 participants of the ongoing ImmuneRACE study, and over 1,000 subjects contributed by 6 global collaborators. Subjects who had been exposed to COVID-19, were actively infected with it, or had recovered from it provided the deeply sampled blood TCRbeta repertoires that made up the dataset. A de-identified subject ID, COVID-19 status, age in years and sex were almost always included in the sample metadata. The prospective study material was composed of cDNA or gDNA derived from T cells, B-cell-depleted T cells, or PBMCs. Beyond this particular receptor, the publication reports: The amount of clinical and demographic metadata varied by source and participant and was provided uncurated.

A second Seattle source provided samples from volunteer blood donors who had recovered from COVID-19. Each collaborating institution followed its own protocols to collect whole blood in K2EDTA tubes. For TCRbeta analysis, collaborators shipped samples in one of three forms: frozen whole blood, isolated PBMCs, or DNA extracted from either of those sample types. V is shortened by 3 bases, J by 4 bases, and the region joining them spans 21 bases. For CDR1 and CDR2, the germline V gene (reference sequence) lists SGHKS and YYEKEE. There are 17 amino acids in the CDR3, from cysteine to phenylalanine inclusive. Only CDR3 DNA is held: 51 bases, read in frame from base 1. TCRbeta CDR3 regions were amplified from genomic DNA using the immunoSEQ Assay, a bias-controlled multiplex PCR. The study's own analysis went as follows. The number of nucleated cells in each sample was estimated from the amplification of reference gene primers within the assay. To quantify the absolute abundance of each unique TCRbeta CDR3 rearrangement, sequence reads were collapsed and filtered. For each sample, productive Simpson clonality was calculated by taking the square root of Simpson's diversity index across productive rearrangements. TCRdb took this table from immuneACCESS and kept in-frame rearrangements with V and J called. Such tables lack part of the clones; where checked against another copy, unresolved V genes explain under half of the gap, and the rest is unexplained. The V and J calls and the clone size are those of that table, but D and trimming were determined from the DNA. A total of roughly 150,000 clones appear in this sample, over 70% of them only once. The ten top clones hold roughly a fifth of the sample.

The receptor chain draws on TRBV5-5 and TRBJ2-3; possibly the D gene is TRBD2, per 5 matching bases. Sequenced material: peripheral blood. The receptor was isolated from a woman aged 65 to 85 who had recovered from COVID-19. The CDR3 region: CASSSYTRAPPPDTQYF. The bases read TGTGCCAGCAGCTCCTACACTAGGGCCCCCCCGCCAGATACGCAGTATTTT.